This TCR beta chain was identified during a study of cytomegalovirus exposure and HLA in healthy donors. Findings and limits, study-wide: From TCR beta sequences, most subjects' HLA-A and HLA-B alleles were reportedly predicted accurately.

Worth noting for this clone: As yet, its antigen is unknown.

Vbeta (60) and Jbeta (13) primers were used in the PCR. This table comes from immunoSEQ multiplex PCR, and its TCRdb copy is limited to in-frame clones, with some not included. The table lists 170,000 or so clones, around 80% of them singletons. CDR1 and CDR2 (germline): MNHNS, SASEGT. The length of the CDR3 is 14 residues. V lost 7 bases and J lost 8; bases outside the gene matches: 10. This sequence originates from a woman in her forties or fifties in good health and CMV-seropositive. The J gene is TRBJ1-4, the V gene TRBV6-1, with TRBD1 matching over 7 bases. Material: PBMCs. CDR3 region: CASTTTGRMEKLFF. CDR3 sequence (DNA): TGTGCCAGCACCACGACAGGGCGGATGGAAAAACTGTTTTTT.